This T cell receptor (beta chain) was recovered during a study of early T cells in non-severe SARS-CoV-2 infection (dated by TCRdb to about 2021). General notes on the study: Bulk RNA from unsorted whole blood was used for TCR sequencing, so alpha and beta chains could not be paired.

What the research found in general, with its limitations: VDJdb matching was skewed toward anti-spike CD8 responses, so virus-specific expansions were likely underestimated and private and CD4 specificities were missed.

The study was a case-control design nested within a healthcare worker cohort in London, UK, with weekly nasopharyngeal swab PCR tests and blood sampling. Healthcare workers were recruited during the week of the UK lockdown, between 23 and 31 March 2020, and followed weekly for up to 16 weeks. Regarding this clonotype: What this receptor recognizes is not known. No base qualities exist here, and no much larger clone lies one base off it.

Library preparation employed 5' RACE. TCRdb lists the instrument as NextSeq 500. The TCR library protocol attached unique molecular identifiers to individual cDNA molecules to correct for sequencing error and PCR bias. Sequencing covered both TCR alpha and beta chains, and within each sample the abundances of alpha and beta sequences were tightly co-correlated. The original methods were these. Decombinator V4 was used to annotate TCR sequences for V gene, J gene and CDR3. Expanded TCRs were defined as changing significantly between any two time points under a Poisson model with p below 0.0001. TCR abundances were normalised to the total number of TCRs sequenced in each sample and reported as counts per million. VDJdb, accessed 1 November 2021, was searched for CMV, EBV and SARS-CoV-2 annotated TCRs, excluding TCRs annotated for multiple antigens. TCRdb took the public reads, trimmed them with fastp at Q25, ran MiXCR for clone calling and kept in-frame beta chains. Rows with a matching CDR3 protein are joined into one entry that keeps the most common DNA and genes. TCRdb's processing, not the authors' own work, is the source of the V and J calls. This sample is represented by roughly 80,000 distinct CDR3 sequences; roughly an eighth of them were singletons. 3% of the sample is in the top ten clones.

Sample: whole blood. This sequence was found in an adult who was a healthcare worker with PCR-confirmed SARS-CoV-2 infection or an uninfected control (not recorded which).

The CDR3 sequence is CASSLVPFSPETQYF. The DNA reads TGTGCCAGCAGCTTAGTCCCATTTTCCCCAGAGACCCAGTACTTC. The chain joins TRBV7-9 to TRBJ2-5; there is no confident call for the D gene. CDR3 length: 15 amino acids, cysteine to phenylalanine. Here the CDR3 DNA is all that survives: 45 bases in frame from base 1. Deletion took 1 base off V and 4 bases off J, with a span of 13 bases between the germline ends. As encoded in the germline V gene (reference sequence), CDR1 is SEHNR while CDR2 is FQNEAQ. Reference TRBV7-9 and TRBJ2-5 genes cover what lies past the CDR3, so the full variable domain is DTGVSQNPRHKITKRGQNVTFRCDPISEHNRLYWYRQTLGQGPEFLTYFQNEAQLEKSRLLSDRFSAERPKGSFSTLEIQRTEQGDSAMYLCASSLVPFSPETQYFGPGTRLLVL.